The present entry profiles one T cell receptor beta chain with its context. As handled by the study authors: Reference gene primers were amplified, and this amplification served to estimate nucleated cell counts. TCRdb's table, derived via immunoSEQ multiplex PCR, lists solely in-frame clones and lacks some. D and trimming were read from the DNA, whereas the V and J calls and clone size are those reported in that table. The sample consists of 120,000 to 150,000 clones, more than 80% of them appearing once. The record originates from a study of blood T cell repertoires in COVID-19. About the study: Sample material is recorded as cDNA or gDNA derived from T cells, B-cell-depleted T cells, or PBMCs.

V was trimmed by 3 bases and J by 4 bases, leaving 9 bases between them. The germline V gene has CDR1 SGHAT and CDR2 FQNNGV. This CDR3 has 13 residues. The chain carries TRBV11-2 and TRBJ1-1; no clear D. Sequenced: peripheral blood. This receptor was obtained from an elderly woman with acute or convalescent COVID-19. Written as DNA, the CDR3 is TGTGCCAGCAGCTTTACAGAGAGCACTGAAGCTTTCTTT. This codes for CASSFTESTEAFF.